This entry is about one T cell receptor (beta chain). This sample is part of a study of blood T cell repertoires in COVID-19. About the study: Sites across the United States, Italy and Spain contributed samples from acute and convalescent COVID-19. PBMCs, B-cell-depleted T cells, or T cells were the source of the cDNA or gDNA that made up the material.

J gave up 4 bases and V 5 bases, and 10 bases lay outside the gene matches. CDR3 size: 16 residues. From germline, CDR1 is SGHTA and CDR2 FQGNSA. Using immunoSEQ multiplex PCR, the repertoire was profiled, and TCRdb retains in-frame clones only, with some absent. The sample holds 250,000 to 300,000 clones, 84% seen once. This clonotype was obtained from a man aged 55-75 years with acute or convalescent COVID-19. Sample: peripheral blood. The chain has TRBV7-2 and TRBJ1-4; 7 bases match TRBD1. The CDR3 region has the DNA TGTGCCAGCAGCGCCGATTCAGGGGGGAGTAATGAAAAACTGTTTTTT. Its protein is CASSADSGGSNEKLFF.